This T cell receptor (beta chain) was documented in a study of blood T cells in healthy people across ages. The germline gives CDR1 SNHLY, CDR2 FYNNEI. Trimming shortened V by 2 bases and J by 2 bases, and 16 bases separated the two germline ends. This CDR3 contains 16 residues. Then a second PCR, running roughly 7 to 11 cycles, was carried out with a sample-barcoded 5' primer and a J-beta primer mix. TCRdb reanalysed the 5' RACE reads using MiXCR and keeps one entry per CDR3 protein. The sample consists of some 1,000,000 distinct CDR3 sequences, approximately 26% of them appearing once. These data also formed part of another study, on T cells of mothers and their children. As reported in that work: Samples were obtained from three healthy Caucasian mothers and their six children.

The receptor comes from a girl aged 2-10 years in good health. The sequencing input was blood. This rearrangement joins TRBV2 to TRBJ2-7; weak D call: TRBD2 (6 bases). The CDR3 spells CASSEWMAGPTYEQYF. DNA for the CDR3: TGTGCCAGCAGTGAATGGATGGCGGGGCCTACCTACGAGCAGTACTTC. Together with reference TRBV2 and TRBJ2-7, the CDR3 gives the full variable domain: EPEVTQTPSHQVTQMGQEVILRCVPISNHLYFYWYRQILGQKVEFLVSFYNNEISEKSEIFDDQFSVERPDGSNFTLKIRSTKLEDSAMYFCASSEWMAGPTYEQYFGPGTRLTVT.